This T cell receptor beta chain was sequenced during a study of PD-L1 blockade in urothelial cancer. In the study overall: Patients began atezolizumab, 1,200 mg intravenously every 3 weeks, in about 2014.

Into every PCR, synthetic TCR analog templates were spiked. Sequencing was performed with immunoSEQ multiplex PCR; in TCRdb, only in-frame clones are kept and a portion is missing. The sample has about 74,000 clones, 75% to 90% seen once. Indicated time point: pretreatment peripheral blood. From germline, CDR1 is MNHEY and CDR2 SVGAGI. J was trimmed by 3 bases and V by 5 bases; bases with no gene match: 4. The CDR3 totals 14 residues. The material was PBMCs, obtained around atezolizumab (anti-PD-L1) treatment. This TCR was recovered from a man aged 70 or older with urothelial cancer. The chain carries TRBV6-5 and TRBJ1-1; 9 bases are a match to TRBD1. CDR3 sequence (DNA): TGTGCCAGCAGTGAGGACAGGGGTGACACTGAAGCTTTCTTT. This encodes CASSEDRGDTEAFF.